Shown below are 10 T cell receptor beta chains from a single sample sequenced in a study of identical twins. MiXCR, run by TCRdb on the 5' RACE reads, gives a single entry per CDR3 protein. This sample yields about 700,000 distinct CDR3 sequences, of which less than 10% are seen a single time; around 0.95% belongs to the top ten. In addition, the sample was reused for a study of yellow fever vaccine responses in identical twins.

Sequencing was carried out using PBMCs. All receptors derive from a woman aged 18-29 years in good health.

V gene TRBV4-2 combines with J gene TRBJ2-2, with TRBD2 identical over 9 bases. V shed 4 bases and J 5 bases; nucleotides not matched to a gene: 11. Germline loops: CDR1 LGHNA, CDR2 YNFKEQ. This CDR3 has 17 residues. CDR3 nucleotides: TGTGCCAGCAGCCCTGGGAGGCGGGGGGGCTCGACCGGGGAGCTGTTTTTT. Translating gives CASSPGRRGGSTGELFF.

This clonotype was counted between two and nine times. This chain uses TRBV27 with TRBJ2-7; no clear D. The germline CDR1 and CDR2 sequences are MNHEY and SMNVEV (reference sequence). V dropped 6 bases and J dropped 6 bases, with 12 bases sitting between them. There are 12 residues in the CDR3. CDR3 amino acids: CASSPPVREQYF. In DNA, the CDR3 is TGTGCCAGCAGCCCCCCAGTGCGCGAGCAGTACTTC.

This clonotype was seen more than once but under ten times. The genes are TRBV12-3 or TRBV12-4 and TRBJ2-3, with D perhaps assigned TRBD1 or TRBD2 (6 bases each). The CDR3 has 14 residues. Trimming stripped 4 bases from V and 0 bases from J, with 8 bases between. Here the CDR3 reads CASSSGASTDTQYF. The CDR3 DNA reads TGTGCCAGCAGTTCGGGGGCTAGCACAGATACGCAGTATTTT.

This chain connects TRBV5-1 to TRBJ2-7, with D perhaps matching TRBD1 (7 bases). Germline lookup yields CDR1 SGHRS and CDR2 YFSETQ. Trimming stripped 4 bases from V and 3 bases from J, with 14 bases between. The CDR3 runs to 14 residues. The CDR3 loop reads CASSATGDFYEQYF. CDR3 sequence (DNA): TGCGCCAGCAGCGCCACAGGGGACTTCTACGAGCAGTACTTC. Full variable domain (rest looked up from reference TRBV5-1 and TRBJ2-7): KAGVTQTPRYLIKTRGQQVTLSCSPISGHRSVSWYQQTPGQGLQFLFEYFSETQRNKGNFPGRFSGRQFSNSRSEMNVSTLELGDSALYLCASSATGDFYEQYFGPGTRLTVT.

Only a few counts were recorded for this clonotype. The chain carries TRBV7-9 and TRBJ1-5; D uncertain. The CDR3 length is 13 residues. V was pared by 5 bases and J by 1 base, with 6 bases between. In germline, CDR1 is SEHNR, CDR2 FQNEAQ (reference sequence). The CDR3 loop is CASSLESNQPQHF. In DNA, the CDR3 is TGTGCCAGCAGCCTCGAGAGCAATCAGCCCCAGCATTTT.

This clonotype was seen a handful of times. The chain carries TRBV28 and TRBJ2-1; tentative D call: TRBD1 (5 bases). Deletions cut 9 bases from V and 7 bases from J, with 7 bases between. There are 10 residues in the CDR3. Germline V gives CDR1 MDHEN, CDR2 SYDVKM. The CDR3 DNA reads as TGTGCCAGGAGACAGAATGAGCAGTTCTTC. Encoded protein: CARRQNEQFF.

In its sample, this clonotype was seen a few times. The chain links TRBV5-1 to TRBJ1-1, with D tentatively TRBD1 (6 bases). Looked up from germline, CDR1 is SGHRS and CDR2 is YFSETQ. V was shortened by 5 bases and J by 4 bases, with 18 bases between the two germline ends. The CDR3 spans 15 residues. DNA of the CDR3: TGCGCCAGCAGTGTGGAGGCAGGGGCGGTCACTGAAGCTTTCTTT. It is translated as CASSVEAGAVTEAFF.

J is TRBJ2-1 and V is TRBV7-8; D may correspond to TRBD1 or TRBD2 (5 bases each). Germline CDR1 SGHVS, CDR2 FQNEAQ. This CDR3 is 17 amino acids long. Trimming removed 3 bases at V and 1 base at J, with 16 bases between. CDR3 residues: CASSFSWGTLSYNEQFF. CDR3 bases: TGTGCCAGCAGCTTTAGTTGGGGGACGCTATCCTACAATGAGCAGTTCTTC.

This clonotype was seen at least ten times. The chain carries TRBV10-3 and TRBJ2-3, with 7 bases lining up with TRBD1. The CDR3 has 13 residues. Trimming at V came to 6 bases and at J to 4 bases, leaving 4 bases not matched to a gene. The V gene's germline CDR1 is ENHRY and CDR2 SYGVKD. This CDR3 reads CAISFGQADTQYF. The CDR3 DNA is TGTGCCATCAGCTTTGGACAGGCAGATACGCAGTATTTT.

This clonotype appeared a few times. The chain carries TRBV10-3 and TRBJ2-7; 8 nucleotides match TRBD1. The CDR3 runs 14 residues. V shed 6 bases, J shed 3 bases, and the junction held 7 bases outside the gene matches. Germline CDR1 and CDR2: ENHRY and SYGVKD. In DNA form, the CDR3 reads TGTGCCATCAGCCAGGGACAGGAGTTCTACGAGCAGTACTTC. This translates into CAISQGQEFYEQYF.